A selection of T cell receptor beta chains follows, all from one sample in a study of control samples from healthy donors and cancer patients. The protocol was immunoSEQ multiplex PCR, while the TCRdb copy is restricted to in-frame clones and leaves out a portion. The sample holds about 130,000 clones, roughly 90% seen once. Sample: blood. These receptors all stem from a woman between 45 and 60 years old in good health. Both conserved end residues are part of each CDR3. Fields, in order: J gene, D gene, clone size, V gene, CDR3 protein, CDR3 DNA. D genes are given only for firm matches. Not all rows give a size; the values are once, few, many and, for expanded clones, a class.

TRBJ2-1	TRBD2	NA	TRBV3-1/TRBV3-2	CASSQVAAGGPSEQFF	TGTGCCAGCAGCCAAGTGGCAGCGGGAGGGCCAAGTGAGCAGTTCTTC
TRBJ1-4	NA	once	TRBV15	CATSIHPLQGVGEKLFF	TGTGCCACCAGCATTCATCCTCTACAGGGTGTAGGTGAAAAACTGTTTTTT
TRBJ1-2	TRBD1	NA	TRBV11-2	CASSSGGTGDNYGYTF	TGTGCCAGCAGCTCGGGTGGGACAGGGGATAACTATGGCTACACCTTC
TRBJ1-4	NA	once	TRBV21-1	CASSKVSQNNEKLFF	TGTGCCAGCAGCAAAGTGAGCCAGAATAATGAAAAACTGTTTTTT
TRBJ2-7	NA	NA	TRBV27	CASRRQASSYEQYF	TGTGCCAGCAGGAGACAGGCAAGCTCCTACGAGCAGTACTTC
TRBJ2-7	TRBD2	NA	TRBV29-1	CSVRISGSYEQYF	TGCAGCGTCCGGATTAGCGGGAGTTACGAGCAGTACTTC
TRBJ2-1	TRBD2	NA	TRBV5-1	CASSMKGGLAAREQFF	TGCGCCAGCAGCATGAAGGGAGGACTAGCTGCTCGTGAGCAGTTCTTC
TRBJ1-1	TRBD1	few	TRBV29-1	CSVEQGGGNTEAFF	TGCAGCGTTGAACAGGGGGGTGGTAACACTGAAGCTTTCTTT
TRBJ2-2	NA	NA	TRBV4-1	CASSQGGLPSFSLFF	TGCGCCAGCAGCCAAGGGGGCCTTCCCTCCTTTTCGCTGTTTTTT
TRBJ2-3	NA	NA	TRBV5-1	CASRYLGEDTQYF	TGCGCCAGCCGTTATCTAGGAGAGGATACGCAGTATTTT
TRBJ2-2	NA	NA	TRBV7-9	CASSHPGRGELFF	TGTGCCAGCAGCCACCCGGGTAGGGGGGAGCTGTTTTTT
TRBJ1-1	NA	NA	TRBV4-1	CASSQDESLAFAEAFF	TGCGCCAGCAGCCAAGATGAATCACTCGCGTTTGCTGAAGCTTTCTTT
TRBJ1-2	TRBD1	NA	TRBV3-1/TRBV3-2	CASWGQPYGYTF	TGTGCCAGCTGGGGACAGCCTTATGGCTACACCTTC
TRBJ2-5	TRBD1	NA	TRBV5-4	CASSLRDRGRETQYF	TGTGCCAGCAGCTTACGGGACAGGGGGCGAGAGACCCAGTACTTC
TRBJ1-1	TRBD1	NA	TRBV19	CASKEAGWTGKNTEAFF	TGTGCCAGTAAGGAAGCGGGGTGGACAGGAAAGAACACTGAAGCTTTCTTT